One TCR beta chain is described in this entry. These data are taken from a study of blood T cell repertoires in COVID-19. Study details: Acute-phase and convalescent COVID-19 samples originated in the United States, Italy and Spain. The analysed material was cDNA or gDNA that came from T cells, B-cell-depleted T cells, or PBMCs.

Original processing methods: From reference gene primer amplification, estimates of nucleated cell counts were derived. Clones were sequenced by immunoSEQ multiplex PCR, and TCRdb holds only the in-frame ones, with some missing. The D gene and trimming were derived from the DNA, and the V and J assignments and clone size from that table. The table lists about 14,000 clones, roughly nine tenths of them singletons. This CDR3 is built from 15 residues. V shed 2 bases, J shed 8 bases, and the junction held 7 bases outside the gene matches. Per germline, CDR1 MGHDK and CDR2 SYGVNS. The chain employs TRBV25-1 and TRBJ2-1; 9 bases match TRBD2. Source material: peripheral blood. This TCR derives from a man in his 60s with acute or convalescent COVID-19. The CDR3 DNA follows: TGTGCCAGCAGTGAAGCGGGAGGGTCATTGTATGAGCAGTTCTTC. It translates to CASSEAGGSLYEQFF. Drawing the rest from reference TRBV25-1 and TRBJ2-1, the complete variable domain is EADIYQTPRYLVIGTGKKITLECSQTMGHDKMYWYQQDPGMELHLIHYSYGVNSTEKGDLSSESTVSRIRTEHFPLTLESARPSHTSQYLCASSEAGGSLYEQFFGPGTRLTVL.